The 29 T cell receptor beta chains reported below all come from one sample, sequenced in a study of spatial heterogeneity in lung cancer. TCRdb independently ran MiXCR on the 5' RACE reads; one entry per CDR3 protein. The data show about 82,000 distinct CDR3 sequences, with approximately 12% seen just once and roughly 4.5% held by the top ten. Regarding time point: sample taken at primary tumor resection. Whole RNA came from tumor, nontumor lung or frozen PBMC and was sequenced without being sorted. Source: PBMCs, taken at surgery. These receptors were taken from a male donor with early-stage non-small cell lung cancer.

This clonotype was observed many times. This chain uses TRBV27 with TRBJ2-7; 7 bases align to TRBD2. This CDR3 comprises 13 residues. With V trimmed by 5 bases and J by 3 bases, 4 bases remained unmatched. Germline loops: CDR1 MNHEY, CDR2 SMNVEV (reference sequence). In DNA form, the CDR3 reads TGTGCCAGCAGTCTCAAGCGGGGCTACGAGCAGTACTTC. Protein product: CASSLKRGYEQYF.

This clonotype was seen many times. The chain carries TRBV20-1 and TRBJ2-7, with D possibly matching TRBD2 (6 bases). Trimming removed 3 bases at V and 0 bases at J, with 12 bases between. The CDR3 has 14 residues. Per the germline V gene, CDR1 is DFQATT and CDR2 is SNEGSKA (reference sequence). In DNA form, the CDR3 reads TGCAGTGCTAGGGGGGGTAGTAGCTCCTACGAGCAGTACTTC. This encodes CSARGGSSSYEQYF.

J is TRBJ2-3 and V is TRBV10-3; D is perhaps TRBD2 (7 bases). CDR1 is ENHRY and CDR2 is SYGVKD in the germline V gene. The CDR3 covers 12 residues. V dropped 8 bases and J dropped 5 bases, with 11 bases sitting between them. The CDR3 DNA reads as TGTGCCATCGGGGGGGCGGGAGATACGCAGTATTTT. Its translation is CAIGGAGDTQYF.

CDR3 coding DNA: TGTGCCACCAGCACTCGTGGGGGGGAAGAGACCCAGTACTTC. Translated, it gives CATSTRGGEETQYF. The V gene is TRBV15, the J gene TRBJ2-5; TRBD2 matches 7 bases. Germline V gene data show CDR1 as LNHNV and CDR2 as YYDKDF (reference sequence). J was trimmed by 3 bases and V by 4 bases; bases with no gene match: 5. CDR3 length equals 14 residues. The full variable domain, its missing parts supplied by reference TRBV15 and TRBJ2-5, is DAMVIQNPRYQVTQFGKPVTLSCSQTLNHNVMYWYQQKSSQAPKLLFHYYDKDFNNEADTPDNFQSRRPNTSFCFLDIRSPGLGDTAMYLCATSTRGGEETQYFGPGTRLLVL.

The chain carries TRBV6-1 and TRBJ1-2; D call uncertain. The CDR3 covers 14 residues. Germline CDR1 MNHNS, CDR2 SASEGT. V lost 2 bases, J lost 4 bases, and 11 bases lay in between. The CDR3 region is CASSEQAGAYGYTF. In DNA form, the CDR3 reads TGTGCCAGCAGTGAACAGGCAGGAGCCTATGGCTACACCTTC.

Here the CDR3 DNA reads TGCGCCAGCAGCTTGGGTATCTTTTGGGACGCCGAGCCCTCTAACTATGGCTACACCTTC. Protein: CASSLGIFWDAEPSNYGYTF. V is TRBV5-1 and J is TRBJ1-2; possibly TRBD1 for D (5 bases). CDR1 is SGHRS, CDR2 YFSETQ, per germline. The V end lost 0 bases, the J end lost 0 bases, and 24 bases lay between the germline ends. The CDR3 is 20 amino acids.

This clonotype came up a few times. The rearrangement links TRBV27 to TRBJ2-2, with D perhaps matching TRBD1 or TRBD2 (5 bases each). Per the germline V gene, CDR1 is MNHEY and CDR2 is SMNVEV (reference sequence). Trimming stripped 8 bases from V and 7 bases from J, with 20 bases between. This CDR3 contains 15 residues. The DNA for the CDR3 is TGTGCCAGCGTCCCGGGACCACCTGGGATCGGGGAGCTGTTTTTT. Translated, it gives CASVPGPPGIGELFF.

The chain employs TRBV7-9 and TRBJ2-3; D possibly corresponds to TRBD2 (6 bases). Germline-derived CDR1 and CDR2 are SEHNR and FQNEAQ (reference sequence). The germline V and J ends were trimmed by 1 base and 2 bases, with 13 bases remaining between them. The CDR3 length is 16 residues. The CDR3 bases are TGTGCCAGCAGCTTAGGGATGGGGGGATACACAGATACGCAGTATTTT. Translation gives CASSLGMGGYTDTQYF. Drawing the rest from reference TRBV7-9 and TRBJ2-3, the complete variable domain is DTGVSQNPRHKITKRGQNVTFRCDPISEHNRLYWYRQTLGQGPEFLTYFQNEAQLEKSRLLSDRFSAERPKGSFSTLEIQRTEQGDSAMYLCASSLGMGGYTDTQYFGPGTRLTVL.

The chain carries TRBV28 and TRBJ2-5, with D unclear. The CDR3 spans 13 residues. CDR1 is MDHEN, CDR2 SYDVKM, per germline. V lost 7 bases, J lost 5 bases, and 14 bases lay in between. The chain's CDR3 is CASTFRGVETQYF. The CDR3 nucleotides are TGTGCCAGCACCTTTCGTGGGGTGGAGACCCAGTACTTC.

This clonotype was seen a handful of times. The chain is built from TRBV6-1 and TRBJ1-1; no definite D call. The CDR3 totals 14 residues. V was cut by 1 base and J by 2 bases, with 8 bases left in between. Per germline, CDR1 MNHNS and CDR2 SASEGT. The CDR3 DNA sequence: TGTGCCAGCAGTGAAGGTATCTCCAACACTGAAGCTTTCTTT. This sequence encodes CASSEGISNTEAFF.

This sequence joins TRBV7-2 and TRBJ2-3; 7 bases map to TRBD2. Germline loops: CDR1 SGHTA, CDR2 FQGNSA. Trimming took 6 bases from V and 8 from J; bases not matched to a gene: 5. The CDR3 consists of 12 residues. The CDR3 loop is CASSSSGPTQYF. CDR3 sequence (DNA): TGTGCCAGCAGTTCTAGCGGCCCTACGCAGTATTTT.

V is TRBV7-2 and J is TRBJ1-5, with 7 bases aligning to TRBD1. Germline CDR1 and CDR2: SGHTA and FQGNSA. Losses at the gene ends were 4 bases for V and 4 bases for J; bases not matched to a gene: 4. The CDR3 has 14 residues. This CDR3 is CASSSGTANQPQHF. The CDR3 DNA is TGTGCCAGCAGCTCCGGGACAGCTAATCAGCCCCAGCATTTT.

The chain joins TRBV5-1 to TRBJ2-1, with D possibly called TRBD1 or TRBD2 (6 bases each). The CDR3 consists of 16 residues. The germline V gene has CDR1 SGHRS and CDR2 YFSETQ. Deletions cut 1 base from V and 7 bases from J, with 18 bases between. CDR3 in DNA: TGCGCCAGCAGCTTGTCTCGGGGGCAAAGAAGAAATGAGCAGTTCTTC. Residues: CASSLSRGQRRNEQFF.

This clonotype was found many times. The chain carries TRBV7-2 and TRBJ1-1, with D unresolved. Trimming cost V 2 bases and J 1 base, with 5 bases left between them. The CDR3 extends over 13 amino acids. CDR1 and CDR2 from the germline V gene are SGHTA and FQGNSA. The CDR3 is CASSLNWNTEAFF. The CDR3 nucleotides are TGTGCCAGCAGCTTAAACTGGAACACTGAAGCTTTCTTT.

Many counts were recorded for this clonotype. CDR3 region: CARTPFGTYEQYF. CDR3 coding DNA: TGTGCCAGAACCCCTTTCGGAACCTACGAGCAGTACTTC. This chain links TRBV7-9 with TRBJ2-7, with D hard to call. This CDR3 is built from 13 residues. Between the trimmed V and J ends, which lost 9 bases and 2 bases, there was a span of 14 bases. Germline values: CDR1 SEHNR, CDR2 FQNEAQ (reference sequence). Full variable domain (missing parts from reference TRBV7-9 and TRBJ2-7): DTGVSQNPRHKITKRGQNVTFRCDPISEHNRLYWYRQTLGQGPEFLTYFQNEAQLEKSRLLSDRFSAERPKGSFSTLEIQRTEQGDSAMYLCARTPFGTYEQYFGPGTRLTVT.

The genes are TRBV13 and TRBJ2-1; either TRBD1 or TRBD2 may supply D (5 bases each). V was trimmed by 2 bases and J by 7 bases, leaving 9 bases between them. Germline-derived CDR1 and CDR2 are PRHDT and FYEKMQ (reference sequence). This CDR3 is built from 13 residues. DNA of the CDR3: TGTGCCAGCAGCTTAAAGGGGACGAATGAGCAGTTCTTC. Its protein is CASSLKGTNEQFF.

In its sample, this clonotype was seen a few times. This chain links TRBV5-5 with TRBJ1-5; TRBD1 matches at 7 bases. V lost 5 bases, J lost 1 base, and 6 bases stayed unmatched. The CDR3 runs 15 residues. Germline V gene lookup returns CDR1 SGHKS and CDR2 YYEKEE (reference sequence). Written as DNA, the CDR3 is TGTGCCAGCAGTCGGACAGGCGTAAGCAATCAGCCCCAGCATTTT. It translates to CASSRTGVSNQPQHF.

This clonotype was seen at least ten times. The chain is built from TRBV11-2 and TRBJ2-7; unclear D gene. Per the germline V gene, CDR1 is SGHAT and CDR2 is FQNNGV. V was clipped by 5 bases and J by 0 bases, with 8 bases between them. The CDR3 has 13 residues. CDR3 sequence (DNA): TGTGCCAGCAGCGCCGACAACTCCTACGAGCAGTACTTC. This gives the protein CASSADNSYEQYF.

The chain combines TRBV4-1 with TRBJ1-2; D is unclear. V was trimmed by 2 bases and J by 3 bases, leaving 10 bases between them. This CDR3 contains 14 residues. The V gene's germline CDR1 is MGHRA and CDR2 YSYEKL. As DNA, the CDR3 is TGCGCCAGCAGCCAAAGGGCGGCTGACTATGGCTACACCTTC. It encodes CASSQRAADYGYTF.

V is TRBV20-1 and J is TRBJ2-5, with TRBD2 identical over 9 bases. The CDR3 has 15 residues. V lost 6 bases to trimming and J lost 2 bases; unmatched junction nucleotides: 10. The V gene's germline CDR1 is DFQATT and CDR2 SNEGSKA (reference sequence). The CDR3 loop is CSALYSSGSQETQYF. In nucleotides, the CDR3 is TGCAGTGCCCTCTATAGTAGCGGGAGTCAAGAGACCCAGTACTTC.

The rearrangement joins TRBV7-9 to TRBJ2-7; D not resolved. The germline V and J ends were trimmed by 3 bases and 0 bases, with 9 bases remaining between them. The CDR3 is made up of 14 amino acids. From germline, CDR1 is SEHNR and CDR2 FQNEAQ (reference sequence). The CDR3 is CASSLDGDSYEQYF. In DNA form, the CDR3 reads TGTGCCAGCAGCTTGGATGGGGACTCCTACGAGCAGTACTTC.

This clonotype was observed a handful of times. V usage is TRBV30 and J usage is TRBJ1-6, with no clear D. Per germline, CDR1 GTSNPN and CDR2 SVGIG (reference sequence). The CDR3 sequence is 14 residues long. V lost 1 base and J 7 bases, leaving 11 bases between the germline ends. The CDR3 nucleotides are TGTGCCTGGAGTGACATGACTAAAAATTCACCCCTCCACTTT. Translating gives CAWSDMTKNSPLHF.

V gene TRBV5-1 combines with J gene TRBJ2-3; 7 bases align to TRBD2. Per germline, CDR1 SGHRS and CDR2 YFSETQ. This CDR3 has 15 amino acids. The trim removed 4 bases at V and 0 bases at J, leaving 5 bases unmatched. The CDR3 loop is CASSREAASTDTQYF. The CDR3, as DNA: TGCGCCAGCAGCCGGGAGGCCGCTAGCACAGATACGCAGTATTTT.

This clonotype was observed a few times. The rearrangement joins TRBV19 to TRBJ2-1; tentatively, D is TRBD1 (6 bases). The V gene's germline CDR1 is LNHDA and CDR2 SQIVND (reference sequence). The CDR3 is 15 residues long. Deletions cut 10 bases from V and 1 base from J, with 17 bases between. In nucleotides, the CDR3 is TGTGCCACCTCCCCGGACAGAGCTTCCTACAATGAGCAGTTCTTC. This sequence encodes CATSPDRASYNEQFF.

This clonotype was detected ten times or more. The chain couples TRBV7-9 to TRBJ1-6; possibly TRBD1 for D (5 bases). Germline CDR1 reads SEHNR; CDR2 reads FQNEAQ (reference sequence). V shed 1 base and J shed 7 bases, with 8 bases lying between them. The CDR3 spans 14 residues. In DNA, the CDR3 is TGTGCCAGCAGCTTAGACGGGGCGAATTCACCCCTCCACTTT. Translated: CASSLDGANSPLHF.

This clonotype was picked up a small number of times. The V call is TRBV20-1, the J call TRBJ2-7, with a weak D call TRBD1 (8 bases). Germline V CDR1 and CDR2: DFQATT, SNEGSKA (reference sequence). V was clipped by 0 bases and J by 5 bases, with 23 bases between them. This CDR3 has 17 amino acids. The CDR3 coding sequence is TGCAGTGCTAGAGAGGGGGGGGCGCGGACAGGGAAAAACGAGCAGTACTTC. This encodes CSAREGGARTGKNEQYF.

This clonotype was detected ten times or more. J is TRBJ2-6 and V is TRBV7-2; 7 nucleotides line up with TRBD1. The CDR3 sequence is 19 residues long. Trimming cost V 5 bases and J 0 bases; bases outside gene matches: 13. Germline CDR1 and CDR2: SGHTA and FQGNSA. As DNA, the CDR3 is TGTGCCAGCAGCCTTCTGACAGGGTTGATCCTCTCTGGGGCCAACGTCCTGACTTTC. This sequence encodes CASSLLTGLILSGANVLTF.

The CDR3 DNA follows: TGTGCCAGCAGCTTAAATGGGGGAGGTGGCTACACCTTC. Translated: CASSLNGGGGYTF. This chain joins TRBV11-2 and TRBJ1-2, with a tentative D call TRBD1 (5 bases). The V and J ends lost 2 bases and 7 bases respectively, with 11 bases between them. CDR1 is SGHAT, CDR2 FQNNGV, per germline. The CDR3 is 13 residues long.

The table lists this clonotype with many counts. The chain links TRBV7-2 to TRBJ2-1; the D is unclear. V lost 3 bases and J 8 bases, leaving 11 bases between the germline ends. Germline lookup yields CDR1 SGHTA and CDR2 FQGNSA. This CDR3 spans 13 amino acids. The CDR3 here is CASSFLGRDEQFF. CDR3 coding DNA: TGTGCCAGCAGCTTCTTGGGAAGGGATGAGCAGTTCTTC. The full variable domain, with the rest looked up from reference TRBV7-2 and TRBJ2-1, is GAGVSQSPSNKVTEKGKDVELRCDPISGHTALYWYRQSLGQGLEFLIYFQGNSAPDKSGLPSDRFSAERTGGSVSTLTIQRTQQEDSAVYLCASSFLGRDEQFFGPGTRLTVL.